The 8 T cell receptor beta chains given below trace back to one sample, sequenced in a study of OX40 agonist ivuxolimab in advanced cancers. Libraries were prepared through the immunoSEQ multiplex PCR assay. TCRdb limited this immuneACCESS table to in-frame rearrangements with V and J called. A share of clones is missing; checked studies link under half to unresolved V genes, and the rest is unexplained. The sample includes 55,000 or so clones, with about nine tenths observed a single time. The top ten clones comprise approximately 6.6% of the sample. Sequencing was performed on CD4+ or CD8+ T cells sorted from blood, taken in a trial of the OX40 agonist ivuxolimab. Source of these receptors: an adult with an advanced solid tumor such as melanoma, head and neck, liver or kidney cancer.

The gene calls are TRBV19 and TRBJ2-6; the D gene is possibly TRBD2 (6 bases). The CDR3 covers 17 residues. CDR1 and CDR2 from the germline V gene are LNHDA and SQIVND (reference sequence). V gave up 7 bases and J gave up 2 bases, with 18 bases separating them. CDR3 sequence (DNA): TGTGCCAGTAATTTAGGACTATCAGAGGCTGGGGCCAACGTCCTGACTTTC. This gives the protein CASNLGLSEAGANVLTF.

The V gene is TRBV6-1, the J gene TRBJ2-1; possibly TRBD2 for D (6 bases). Trimming removed 6 bases at V and 5 bases at J, with 11 bases between. The germline V gene encodes CDR1 MNHNS and CDR2 SASEGT. This CDR3 is 13 amino acids long. The CDR3 region is CASSHWGDNEQFF. The CDR3 DNA follows: TGTGCCAGCAGCCACTGGGGGGACAATGAGCAGTTCTTC.

This clone came up a few times. J is TRBJ1-6 and V is TRBV11-2; D is uncertain. The CDR3 loop spans 13 amino acids. Germline V gives CDR1 SGHAT, CDR2 FQNNGV. The V end lost 0 bases, the J end lost 18 bases, and 15 bases lay between the germline ends. CDR3 loop: CASSLDLFSISHF. Written as DNA, the CDR3 is TGTGCCAGCAGCTTAGATCTCTTCAGTATAAGCCACTTT.

This clone was detected once. The chain is built from TRBV2 and TRBJ1-1, with TRBD1 as a possible D gene (5 bases). The CDR3 length is 17 residues. Trimming removed 3 bases at V and 4 bases at J, with 21 bases between. The germline V gene has CDR1 SNHLY and CDR2 FYNNEI. DNA for the CDR3: TGTGCCAGCAGTGACGGGGTGGGGACGGCAGTCACCACTGAAGCTTTCTTT. This codes for CASSDGVGTAVTTEAFF.

The chain carries TRBV19 and TRBJ2-5; 7 bases are a match to TRBD2. V was clipped by 8 bases and J by 2 bases; unmatched bases: 11. Per the germline V gene, CDR1 is LNHDA and CDR2 is SQIVND (reference sequence). The CDR3 is 15 amino acids. The CDR3 loop is CASRLQLASQETQYF. DNA of the CDR3: TGTGCCAGTCGCTTGCAACTAGCGTCTCAAGAGACCCAGTACTTC.

The chain is built from TRBV6-5 and TRBJ2-1, with 12 bases fitting TRBD2. V lost 2 bases to trimming and J lost 4 bases; unmatched junction nucleotides: 3. Germline values: CDR1 MNHEY, CDR2 SVGAGI. The CDR3 totals 16 residues. DNA for the CDR3: TGTGCCAGCAGTTACGCCGGACTAGCGGGATACAATGAGCAGTTCTTC. It is translated as CASSYAGLAGYNEQFF.

This chain uses TRBV9 with TRBJ2-1; 8 bases are shared with TRBD2. The CDR3 is 13 amino acids. Germline loops: CDR1 SGDLS, CDR2 YYNGEE. Trimming cost V 2 bases and J 9 bases; bases outside gene matches: 4. CDR3 amino acids: CASSVSGTSEQFF. The CDR3 region has the DNA TGTGCCAGCAGCGTTAGCGGGACGAGTGAGCAGTTCTTC. Filled out from reference TRBV9 and TRBJ2-1, the complete variable domain reads DSGVTQTPKHLITATGQRVTLRCSPRSGDLSVYWYQQSLDQGLQFLIQYYNGEERAKGNILERFSAQQFPDLHSELNLSSLELGDSALYFCASSVSGTSEQFFGPGTRLTVL.

The chain employs TRBV6-5 and TRBJ1-2; D unclear. Germline V gene lookup returns CDR1 MNHEY and CDR2 SVGAGI. Trimming took off 6 bases at V and 0 bases at J, with 14 bases between the two ends. The CDR3 length is 15 residues. The chain's CDR3 is CASSQLSGANYGYTF. As DNA, the CDR3 is TGTGCCAGCAGCCAGCTGTCGGGAGCTAACTATGGCTACACCTTC.